This paragraph reports one TCR beta chain. Its antigen is unknown. The assay was immunoSEQ multiplex PCR, and TCRdb's table has in-frame clones only and misses some. The sample has tens of thousands of clones, roughly nine tenths seen once. Trimming pared 0 bases from V and 2 bases from J, leaving 2 bases between. The CDR3 is made up of 14 amino acids. In germline, CDR1 is MNHEY, CDR2 SVGAGI. Every patient experienced relapse after autologous stem cell transplantation, and brentuximab vedotin exposure varied. The data stem from a study of PD-1 blockade in classical Hodgkin lymphoma. Study observations and caveats: Newly diagnosed patients were said to have less baseline TCR diversity than healthy donors did. Patients newly diagnosed and complete responders had comparable baseline diversity. Whatever underlies the repertoire differences (possibly disease activity or prior therapy) remains undefined.

The chain links TRBV6-5 to TRBJ2-6; D remains ambiguous. The receptor's source is a human donor with classical Hodgkin lymphoma. This sample comprised peripheral blood mononuclear cells (PBMCs), obtained at baseline. CDR3 region: CASSYSTGANVLTF. CDR3 nucleotides: TGTGCCAGCAGTTACTCGACTGGGGCCAACGTCCTGACTTTC.